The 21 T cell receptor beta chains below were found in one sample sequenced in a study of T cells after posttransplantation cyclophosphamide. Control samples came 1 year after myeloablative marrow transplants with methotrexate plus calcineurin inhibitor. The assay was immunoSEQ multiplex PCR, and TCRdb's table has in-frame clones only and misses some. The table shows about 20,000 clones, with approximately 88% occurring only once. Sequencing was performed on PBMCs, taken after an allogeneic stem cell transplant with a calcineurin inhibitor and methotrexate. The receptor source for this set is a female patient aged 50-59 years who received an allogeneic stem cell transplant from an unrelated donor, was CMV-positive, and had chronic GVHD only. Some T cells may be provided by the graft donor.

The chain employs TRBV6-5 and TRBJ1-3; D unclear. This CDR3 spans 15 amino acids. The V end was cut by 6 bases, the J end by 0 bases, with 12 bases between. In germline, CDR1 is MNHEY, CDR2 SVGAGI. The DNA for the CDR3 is TGTGCCAGCAGCTACCGGGGTATCTCTGGAAACACCATATATTTT. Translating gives CASSYRGISGNTIYF.

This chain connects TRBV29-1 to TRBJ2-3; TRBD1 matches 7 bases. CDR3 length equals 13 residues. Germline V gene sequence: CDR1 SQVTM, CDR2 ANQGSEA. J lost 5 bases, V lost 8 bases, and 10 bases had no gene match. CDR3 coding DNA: TGCAGCCTTTCACAGGGGAACTTAGATACGCAGTATTTT. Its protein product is CSLSQGNLDTQYF.

CDR3 DNA sequence: TGTGCCAGCAGTGAAGCGACTACTCGCACAGATACGCAGTATTTT. Protein: CASSEATTRTDTQYF. This chain links TRBV6-1 with TRBJ2-3, with D tentatively TRBD2 (5 bases). The CDR3 is 15 amino acids. V was shortened by 0 bases and J by 1 base, with 8 bases between the two germline ends. Germline V gene sequence: CDR1 MNHNS, CDR2 SASEGT.

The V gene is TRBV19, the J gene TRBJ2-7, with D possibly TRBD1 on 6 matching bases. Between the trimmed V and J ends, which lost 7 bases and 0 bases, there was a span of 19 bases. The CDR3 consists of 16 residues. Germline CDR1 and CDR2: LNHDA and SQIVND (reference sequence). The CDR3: CASTNNRQASSYEQYF. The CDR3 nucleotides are TGTGCCAGTACCAATAACCGACAGGCGTCCTCCTACGAGCAGTACTTC.

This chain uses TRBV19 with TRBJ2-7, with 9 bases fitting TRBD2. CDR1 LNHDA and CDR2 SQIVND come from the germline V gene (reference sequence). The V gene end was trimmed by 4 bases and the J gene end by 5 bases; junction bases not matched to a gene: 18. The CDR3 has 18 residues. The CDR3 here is CASSRRGWRREGLHEQYF. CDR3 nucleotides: TGTGCCAGTAGTAGGAGGGGGTGGAGGCGGGAGGGCCTTCACGAGCAGTACTTC. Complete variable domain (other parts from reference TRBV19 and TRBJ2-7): DGGITQSPKYLFRKEGQNVTLSCEQNLNHDAMYWYRQDPGQGLRLIYYSQIVNDFQKGDIAEGYSVSREKKESFPLTVTSAQKNPTAFYLCASSRRGWRREGLHEQYFGPGTRLTVT.

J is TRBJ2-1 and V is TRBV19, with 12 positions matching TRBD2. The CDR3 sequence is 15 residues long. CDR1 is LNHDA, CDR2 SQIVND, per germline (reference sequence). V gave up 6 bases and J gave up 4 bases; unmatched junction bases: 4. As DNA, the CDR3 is TGTGCCAGTAGACCGCTAGCGGGAGGGTACAATGAGCAGTTCTTC. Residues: CASRPLAGGYNEQFF.

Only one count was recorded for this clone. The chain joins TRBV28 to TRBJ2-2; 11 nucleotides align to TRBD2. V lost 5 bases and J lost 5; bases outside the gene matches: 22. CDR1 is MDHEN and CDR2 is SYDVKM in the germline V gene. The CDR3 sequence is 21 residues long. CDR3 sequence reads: CASSPEKGQTIAGGPTGELFF. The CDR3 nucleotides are TGTGCCAGCAGTCCAGAAAAGGGACAGACCATAGCGGGAGGGCCTACCGGGGAGCTGTTTTTT.

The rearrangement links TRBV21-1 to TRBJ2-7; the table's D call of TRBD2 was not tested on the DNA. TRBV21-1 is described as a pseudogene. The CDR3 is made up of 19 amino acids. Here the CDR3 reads CASSKNRLIVSQRAYEQYF. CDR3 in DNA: TGTGCCAGCAGCAAAAACCGACTAATCGTCTCCCAGAGGGCCTACGAGCAGTACTTC.

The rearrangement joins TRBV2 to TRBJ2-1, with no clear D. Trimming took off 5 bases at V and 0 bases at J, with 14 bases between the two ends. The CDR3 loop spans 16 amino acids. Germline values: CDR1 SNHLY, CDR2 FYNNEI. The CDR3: CASSPLSSFSYNEQFF. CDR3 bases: TGTGCCAGCAGTCCCCTTAGTAGCTTCTCCTACAATGAGCAGTTCTTC.

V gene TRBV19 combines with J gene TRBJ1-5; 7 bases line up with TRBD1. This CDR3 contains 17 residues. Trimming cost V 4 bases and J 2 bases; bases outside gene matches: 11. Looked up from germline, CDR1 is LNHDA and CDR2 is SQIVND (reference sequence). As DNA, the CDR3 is TGTGCCAGTAGTACCTTGCAGGGGGTTGTAGGCAATCAGCCCCAGCATTTT. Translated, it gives CASSTLQGVVGNQPQHF.

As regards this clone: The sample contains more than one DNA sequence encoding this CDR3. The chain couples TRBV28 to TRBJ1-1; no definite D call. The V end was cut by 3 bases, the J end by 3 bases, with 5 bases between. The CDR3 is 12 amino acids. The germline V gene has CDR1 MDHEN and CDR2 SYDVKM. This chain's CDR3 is CASSFPDTEAFF. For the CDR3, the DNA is TGTGCCAGCAGTTTCCCGGACACTGAAGCTTTCTTT. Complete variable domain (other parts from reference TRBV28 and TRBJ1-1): DVKVTQSSRYLVKRTGEKVFLECVQDMDHENMFWYRQDPGLGLRLIYFSYDVKMKEKGDIPEGYSVSREKKERFSLILESASTNQTSMYLCASSFPDTEAFFGQGTRLTVV.

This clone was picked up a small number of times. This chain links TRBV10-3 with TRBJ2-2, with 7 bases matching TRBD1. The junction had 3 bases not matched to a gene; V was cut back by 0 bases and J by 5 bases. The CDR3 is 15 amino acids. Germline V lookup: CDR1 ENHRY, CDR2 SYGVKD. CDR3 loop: CAISESTGFTGELFF. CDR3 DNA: TGTGCCATCAGTGAGTCGACAGGGTTTACCGGGGAGCTGTTTTTT.

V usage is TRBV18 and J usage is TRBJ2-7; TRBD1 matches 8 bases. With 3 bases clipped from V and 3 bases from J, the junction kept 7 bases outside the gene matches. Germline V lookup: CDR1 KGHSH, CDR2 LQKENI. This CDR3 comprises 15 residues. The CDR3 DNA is TGTGCCAGCTCACCGGGGAACAGGGGGAGCTACGAGCAGTACTTC. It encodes CASSPGNRGSYEQYF.

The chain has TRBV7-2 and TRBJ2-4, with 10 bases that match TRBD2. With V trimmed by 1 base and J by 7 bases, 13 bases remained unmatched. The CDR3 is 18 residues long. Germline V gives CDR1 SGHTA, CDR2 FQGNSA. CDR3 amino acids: CASSLEEGASGRRNIQYF. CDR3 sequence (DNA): TGTGCCAGCAGCTTAGAAGAGGGGGCTAGCGGGAGAAGGAACATTCAGTACTTC.

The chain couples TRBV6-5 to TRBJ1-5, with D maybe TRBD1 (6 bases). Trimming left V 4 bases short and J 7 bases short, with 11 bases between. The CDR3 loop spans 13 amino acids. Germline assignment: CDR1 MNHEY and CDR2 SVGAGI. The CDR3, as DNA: TGTGCCAGCAGTTCAGACAGGCTACAGCCCCAGCATTTT. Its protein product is CASSSDRLQPQHF.

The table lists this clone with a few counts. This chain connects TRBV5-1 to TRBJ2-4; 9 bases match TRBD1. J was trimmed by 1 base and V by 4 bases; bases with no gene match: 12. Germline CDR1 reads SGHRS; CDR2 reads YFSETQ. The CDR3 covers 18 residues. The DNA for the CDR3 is TGCGCCAGCAGCACCGGGGCAACAGGGGGCATGGCCAAAAACATTCAGTACTTC. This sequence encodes CASSTGATGGMAKNIQYF.

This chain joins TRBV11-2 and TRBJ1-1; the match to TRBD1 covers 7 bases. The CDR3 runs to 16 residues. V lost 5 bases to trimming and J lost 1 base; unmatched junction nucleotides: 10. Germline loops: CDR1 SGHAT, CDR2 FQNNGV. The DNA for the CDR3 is TGTGCCAGCAGCCATTATAAGGGACAGCGGAACACTGAAGCTTTCTTT. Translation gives CASSHYKGQRNTEAFF.

The CDR3 spells CAWQRGSSYNSPLHF. The CDR3 region has the DNA TGTGCCTGGCAAAGGGGGAGCTCCTATAATTCACCCCTCCACTTT. The V call is TRBV30, the J call TRBJ1-6; maybe TRBD1 (6 bases). The CDR3 is made up of 15 amino acids. With 5 bases removed from V and 0 bases from J, the gap between germline ends came to 11 bases. CDR1 and CDR2 from the germline V gene are GTSNPN and SVGIG (reference sequence).

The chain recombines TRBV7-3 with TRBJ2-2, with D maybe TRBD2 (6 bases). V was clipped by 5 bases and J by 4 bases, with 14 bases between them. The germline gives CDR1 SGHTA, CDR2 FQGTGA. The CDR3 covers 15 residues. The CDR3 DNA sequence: TGTGCCAGCAGCGTTACCCCCGGGGGCACCGGGGAGCTGTTTTTT. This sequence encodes CASSVTPGGTGELFF.

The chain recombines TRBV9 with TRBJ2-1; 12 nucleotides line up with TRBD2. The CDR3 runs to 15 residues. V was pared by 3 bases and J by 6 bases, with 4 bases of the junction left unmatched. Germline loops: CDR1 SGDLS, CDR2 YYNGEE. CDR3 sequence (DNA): TGTGCCAGCAGCGCGACTAGCGGGAGACCCAATGAGCAGTTCTTC. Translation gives CASSATSGRPNEQFF.

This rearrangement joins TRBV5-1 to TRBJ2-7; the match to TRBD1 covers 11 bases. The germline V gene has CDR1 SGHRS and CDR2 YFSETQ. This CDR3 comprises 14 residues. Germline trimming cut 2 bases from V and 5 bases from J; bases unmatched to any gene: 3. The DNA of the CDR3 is TGCGCCAGCAGCTTCCGGGACAGGGGGGACGAGCAGTACTTC. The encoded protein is CASSFRDRGDEQYF.